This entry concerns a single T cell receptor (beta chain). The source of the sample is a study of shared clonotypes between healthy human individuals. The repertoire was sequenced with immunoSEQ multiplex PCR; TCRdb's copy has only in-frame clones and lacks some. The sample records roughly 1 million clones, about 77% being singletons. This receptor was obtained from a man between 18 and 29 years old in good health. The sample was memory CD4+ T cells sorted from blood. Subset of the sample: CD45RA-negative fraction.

The CDR3 sequence is CASSTGFQPQHF. CDR3 nucleotide sequence: TGTGCCAGCAGTACAGGGTTTCAGCCCCAGCATTTT. J is TRBJ1-5 and V is TRBV2, with D perhaps TRBD1 (6 bases). CDR1 and CDR2 from the germline V gene are SNHLY and FYNNEI. This CDR3 has 12 amino acids. With 5 bases removed from V and 6 bases from J, the gap between germline ends came to 8 bases.